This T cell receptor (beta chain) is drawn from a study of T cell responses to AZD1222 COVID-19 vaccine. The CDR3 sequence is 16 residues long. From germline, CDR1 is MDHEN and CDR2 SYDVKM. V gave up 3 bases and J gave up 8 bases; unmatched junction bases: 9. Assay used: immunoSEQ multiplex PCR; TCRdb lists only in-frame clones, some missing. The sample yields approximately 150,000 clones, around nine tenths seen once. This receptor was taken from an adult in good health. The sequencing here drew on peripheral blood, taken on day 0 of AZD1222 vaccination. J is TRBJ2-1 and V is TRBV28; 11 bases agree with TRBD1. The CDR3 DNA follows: TGTGCCAGCAGTTTCACAGGGACAGGGGGTCCGTATGAGCAGTTCTTC. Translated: CASSFTGTGGPYEQFF.